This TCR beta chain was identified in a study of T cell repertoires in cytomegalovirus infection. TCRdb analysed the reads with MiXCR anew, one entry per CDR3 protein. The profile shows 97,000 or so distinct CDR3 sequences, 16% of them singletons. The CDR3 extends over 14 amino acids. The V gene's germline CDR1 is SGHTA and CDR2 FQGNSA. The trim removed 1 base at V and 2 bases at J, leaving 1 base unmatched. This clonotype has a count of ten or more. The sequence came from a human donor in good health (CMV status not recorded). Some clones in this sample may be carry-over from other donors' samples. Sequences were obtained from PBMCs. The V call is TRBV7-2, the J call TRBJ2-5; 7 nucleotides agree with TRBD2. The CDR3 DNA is TGTGCCAGCAGCTTAGGTAGCGGGCAAGAGACCCAGTACTTC. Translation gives CASSLGSGQETQYF. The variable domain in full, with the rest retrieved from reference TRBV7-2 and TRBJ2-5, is GAGVSQSPSNKVTEKGKDVELRCDPISGHTALYWYRQSLGQGLEFLIYFQGNSAPDKSGLPSDRFSAERTGGSVSTLTIQRTQQEDSAVYLCASSLGSGQETQYFGPGTRLLVL.